This TCR beta chain was profiled in a study of cytomegalovirus exposure and HLA in healthy donors (dated by TCRdb to about 2017). General notes on the study: An earlier analysis of more than 550 of the donors reported 276 Gb of sequence data and approximately 120 million unique TCR beta sequences obtained from about 200 million T cells. To predict cytomegalovirus infection status, the study brought together high-throughput TCR immunosequencing, statistical association of individual TCRs with disease status, and machine learning. All discovery cohort repertoires had been generated on a single sequencing platform. The study aimed to test whether signatures of past pathogen exposure could be identified by cataloging public T cell receptors. Typing coverage differed by locus: A, B, C, DRB1 and DQB1 were typed in roughly 620-630 donors, DQA1 in around 500, DPA1 in 600 to 610, and DPB1 in around 440. Besides the first cohort of roughly 660 subjects, a separate validation cohort made up of around 120 different subjects was used. The genetic ancestry cluster associated with self-reported Caucasian donors included roughly four fifths of the 398 genotyped donors. Roughly five DR-DQ haplotypes were handled as single units for association and clustering because linkage in the cohort was strong. The T cell repertoires of 670 or so subjects were profiled by immunosequencing and related to cytomegalovirus serostatus. Donor age, sex, ethnicity and CMV serostatus were compiled alongside the repertoire data. A later genetic analysis used genome-wide SNP genotypes for 398 of the 666 donors, treating that subset as a discovery cohort. In an earlier analysis of 500 to 650 of the donors, high-throughput TCR beta sequencing was used to judge whether each TCR beta V gene segment behaved as functional or pseudogenic. HLA typing included class I and class II loci at four-digit resolution. The later analysis used no new phenotypic data to find candidate immune exposures, relying instead on TCR beta sequences and their occurrence across donors. About 310 gigabases of sequencing data and roughly 90 million unique TCR sequences were included in an early release covering roughly 600 HLA-typed donors. A later analysis re-examined previously published TCR beta repertoires from roughly 650 donors and added high-resolution HLA genotyping to investigate patterns of TCR occurrence. Among over 350 genotyped donors of the cohort, an average of roughly 240,000 unique TCR beta nucleotide sequences were sequenced per donor, about a sixth of them non-productive.

In total, around 600 healthy bone marrow donors made up the cohort. At the time of sampling, all cohort members were nominally healthy, though unrecorded immune exposures were likely present. The donor was CMV seronegative and belonged to the group of over 350 seronegative cohort members. Each donor provided a peripheral blood sample, and peripheral blood mononuclear cells were used for TCR beta sequencing. Genomic DNA extraction from the blood cell samples was performed with the Qiagen DNeasy Blood Extraction Kit. Sequences SGHDT (CDR1) and YYEEEE (CDR2) are obtained from the germline V gene. V gives up 0 bases and J gives up 5 bases, and the segment between their germline ends measures 8 bases. Counted from cysteine to phenylalanine, this CDR3 has 13 amino acids. Only the CDR3 region is kept as DNA, spanning 39 bases read in frame from base 1. This clone was observed a handful of times. Its cognate antigen has yet to be identified. No much larger clonotype is one base removed from it; base qualities were not supplied.

Receptors were amplified or captured by the immunoSEQ multiplex PCR assay. The multiplex PCR relied on a mix of 60 forward primers for TCR Vbeta segments and 13 reverse primers for TCR Jbeta segments. The CDR3 region of rearranged TCR beta genes was amplified from genomic DNA with a multiplex PCR assay. Amplified TCR beta libraries were sequenced as 87-base-pair reads on the Illumina HiSeq System. The authors' analysis ran thus. In a later analysis, tens of millions of unique TCR beta chains were counted across the 650 to 750 repertoires, and approximately 11 million of these chains were shared by at least two donors. Raw reads were error-corrected and collapsed into unique sequences by a nearest-neighbor algorithm in which closely related sequences were merged to remove PCR and sequencing errors. V, D and J gene segments were assigned by aligning CDR3 sequences to IMGT reference sequences. For a sequence to be retained, a match of at least six nucleotides was required to both a V gene segment and a J gene segment. Rearrangements were classified as productive when the CDR3 lacked stop codons and remained in frame with V and J, and all other rearrangements were classified as non-productive. CDR3 was defined by IMGT convention, running from the second conserved V-encoded cysteine to the conserved J-encoded phenylalanine. Sequences without an unambiguous match to a single V gene segment were excluded from the earlier analysis of almost 600 of the donors. An earlier analysis of 587 of the donors classified V segments as functional when productive rearrangements were above 56.7% and as segregating when the standard deviation between donors was above 5%. To diagnose cytomegalovirus status from the catalog of TCR beta chain sequences, a statistical classification framework was built. In a later analysis, V and J genes were assigned by comparing TCR nucleotide sequences against IMGT/GENE-DB human TR gene sequences. Using the TCRdist pipeline, a later analysis assigned CDR3 sequences along with most-parsimonious VDJ recombination scenarios. A later analysis defined each TCR beta chain by its CDR3 amino acid sequence plus V-gene family, and excluded reads lacking a unique V-gene family. A later analysis removed 450 to 600 highly shared, low-generation-probability nucleotide sequences to deal with suspected cross-contamination and a sequencing artifact. In a later analysis, a clonal expansion index for each public chain was calculated from normalized within-repertoire ranks of inferred template counts. Generation probabilities in a later analysis came from a VDJ recombination model fitted to out-of-frame rearrangements, and those results were checked against IGoR. In a later analysis, hypergeometric tests were used to score TCR-TCR, TCR-HLA and TCR-CMV co-occurrence, with a repertoire-size bias correction applied to TCR pairs. False discovery rates were estimated in a later analysis by permuting HLA or CMV assignments 20 times. In a later analysis, co-occurring TCRs were grouped using DBSCAN, and TCRdist sequence similarity was added for clustering within HLA-allele-positive subsets. Repertoires with fewer than 30,000 or more than 120,000 public chains were left out of co-occurrence clustering, as were four to six repertoires with anomalous nucleotide sharing. TCRdb mirrors the immuneACCESS table, restricted to in-frame sequences. Some clones are absent from its copies; in checked studies, under half trace to an unresolved V gene, and the reason for the others is unknown. That table supplies the V and J calls and clone size; D and trimming were determined from the DNA. The sample table records 120,000 or so clones; roughly 80% of these occur just once. The top ten clonotypes cover roughly 3.1% of the sample.

General findings and caveats noted by the study authors: The authors suggested that the approach could potentially be generalized to other disease states and immunological phenotypes. In an earlier analysis of some 540 of the donors, most TCR beta V segments appeared in productive rearrangements about 87% or about 30% of the time, broadly matching IMGT annotations. Correlated functional status among segregating V segments might be attributable to linkage disequilibrium, but an unknown experimental factor could not be ruled out. The cohort was sequenced for TCR beta chains only, and without alpha or paired-chain data the features that could be detected were limited. Compared with equally common non-associated chains, HLA-associated TCR beta chains in a later analysis were more clonally expanded and had lower generation probabilities. The presence/absence analyses assumed that sequencing depth was roughly uniform across donors, and that assumption may not be true. The sequencing pipeline was judged likely to have produced a cluster of highly shared sequence variants as a technical artifact. The 87-base-pair reads could not distinguish some IMGT-functional V segments, including TRBV6-2 and TRBV6-3, so those segments were excluded. A total of 164 TCR beta chains were listed by the study as associated with cytomegalovirus. In vitro tests confirmed that a few of the cytomegalovirus-associated TCR beta chains recognize cytomegalovirus antigens. Cytomegalovirus status was reported to be diagnosed by the classifier with high specificity and sensitivity in both the original and validation cohorts. The earlier analysis of almost 600 of the donors excluded roughly 17 rarely observed V segments, including chromosome 9 orphons, because counts were too low. Specific HLA alleles were associated with about 17,000 TCR beta sequences at a false discovery rate of 0.05 in a later analysis. When HLA alleles, especially DR and DQ, strongly co-occurred, TCR associations were difficult to assign to individual alleles. A further reported finding was that TCR beta sequences accurately predicted the HLA-A and HLA-B alleles for most subjects in the first cohort. A later genetic analysis reported fewer N-insertions in productive TCRs among donors in an Asian-associated ancestry cluster than the approximately 670-donor mean. The only immune exposure information available for the cohort was CMV serostatus. In a later analysis, TCR association rates were found to vary across HLA loci, with the most associated TCRs seen for DRB1 alleles and the fewest for HLA-C alleles. According to a later analysis, parvovirus B19, influenza, CMV and Epstein-Barr virus appeared linked to several top co-occurrence clusters. V-gene and J-gene trimming of TCR beta chains was associated with a missense DCLRE1C variant in a later genetic analysis, and the association was replicated in an independent cohort. Most TCR sequences were seen in very few donors, while some public TCRs were found in many individuals. Because some donors lacked HLA typing at each locus, the association tests relied only on the typed subset. Most CMV-associated TCR beta chains appeared to be HLA-restricted in a later analysis, and the HLA associations seemed to be driven largely by CMV exposure.

This TCR came from a young man in good health and CMV-seronegative. The sample was PBMCs. Recombination linked TRBV5-6 to TRBJ1-1; TRBD1 is possibly the D segment (6 matching bases). The DNA is as follows: TGTGCCAGCAGCTTGGAGGGGGTAACTGAAGCTTTCTTT. It encodes CASSLEGVTEAFF.